These T cell receptor beta chains were read from a single sample in a study of cytomegalovirus exposure and HLA in healthy donors. TCRdb's copy holds only in-frame clones and misses some; the assay was immunoSEQ multiplex PCR. Of about 140,000 clones listed, 85% to 90% are singletons. Sequenced: PBMCs. Receptors originate from a woman between 25 and 40 years old in good health and CMV-seronegative. CDR3s include the opening cysteine and the closing phenylalanine or tryptophan. The D gene is left open where the match is weak. Only part of the rows carry a size: once, few, many, or a class if the clone is expanded.

D | size | J | V | CDR3 | DNA
- | - | TRBJ1-2 | TRBV19 | CASSTPVDYGYTF | TGTGCCAGTAGTACCCCAGTGGACTATGGCTACACCTTC
- | few | TRBJ2-6 | TRBV7-2 | CASSYRQNHSGANVLTF | TGTGCCAGCAGCTACAGACAGAACCACTCTGGGGCCAACGTCCTGACTTTC
- | - | TRBJ2-4 | TRBV28 | CASTPTGLLAKNIQYF | TGTGCCAGCACCCCGACGGGGTTACTAGCCAAAAACATTCAGTACTTC
- | few | TRBJ2-7 | TRBV4-1 | CASSQGFQAGTYEQYF | TGCGCCAGCAGCCAAGGATTCCAGGCAGGGACCTACGAGCAGTACTTC
TRBD2 | - | TRBJ2-7 | TRBV5-1 | CASSLGGEGQYF | TGCGCCAGCAGCTTGGGTGGGGAGGGGCAGTACTTC
TRBD1 | - | TRBJ2-2 | TRBV11-1 | CASSRGQGNTGELFF | TGTGCCAGCAGCCGTGGACAGGGTAACACCGGGGAGCTGTTTTTT
- | - | TRBJ2-2 | TRBV7-9 | CASSTRTRSHIMHTGELFF | TGTGCCAGCAGCACACGGACACGCTCCCACATAATGCACACCGGGGAGCTGTTTTTT
TRBD1 | - | TRBJ2-2 | TRBV6-5 | CASSPEGGPGELFF | TGTGCCAGCAGCCCCGAAGGGGGCCCCGGGGAGCTGTTTTTT
TRBD1 | - | TRBJ2-5 | TRBV18 | CASSPRTGETQYF | TGTGCCAGCTCACCGCGGACAGGGGAGACCCAGTACTTC
TRBD2 | - | TRBJ2-2 | TRBV6-5 | CASSYLAGGPGGELFF | TGTGCCAGCAGTTACCTAGCGGGGGGGCCCGGCGGGGAGCTGTTTTTT
- | - | TRBJ1-2 | TRBV4-3 | CASSQAISGDGYTF | TGCGCCAGCAGCCAAGCTATTTCAGGGGACGGCTACACCTTC
TRBD1 | many | TRBJ2-1 | TRBV5-1 | CASSFTGAYNEQFF | TGCGCCAGCAGCTTTACAGGGGCCTACAATGAGCAGTTCTTC
- | - | TRBJ2-7 | TRBV28 | CASSLYQGPFYEQYF | TGTGCCAGCAGTTTATATCAGGGCCCCTTCTACGAGCAGTACTTC
TRBD2 | - | TRBJ2-3 | TRBV7-9 | CSSSTPLAGVQDTQYF | TGTTCCAGCAGCACCCCACTAGCGGGAGTTCAAGATACGCAGTATTTT
- | - | TRBJ2-2 | TRBV15 | CATSRERETTGELFF | TGTGCCACCAGCAGAGAGCGGGAAACCACCGGGGAGCTGTTTTTT
- | few | TRBJ1-1 | TRBV6-1 | CASRQQGWVTEAFF | TGTGCCAGCAGACAACAGGGTTGGGTCACTGAAGCTTTCTTT
TRBD1 | - | TRBJ2-1 | TRBV9 | CASSVGQGFYNEQFF | TGTGCCAGCAGCGTCGGACAGGGCTTCTACAATGAGCAGTTCTTC
- | - | TRBJ1-4 | TRBV5-4 | CASSSRGGPNEKLFF | TGTGCCAGCAGCTCCCGAGGAGGGCCTAATGAAAAACTGTTTTTT
TRBD2 | - | TRBJ2-1 | TRBV28 | CASRVGGGASYNEQFF | TGTGCCAGCAGGGTTGGCGGGGGGGCATCCTACAATGAGCAGTTCTTC
- | - | TRBJ1-2 | TRBV4-3 | CASSLLYDSLLPGGYTF | TGCGCCAGCAGCTTACTTTATGACAGTTTATTGCCGGGTGGCTACACCTTC
TRBD1 | - | TRBJ2-7 | TRBV6-5 | CASSYFRDRSYEQYF | TGTGCCAGCAGTTACTTCCGGGACAGAAGCTACGAGCAGTACTTC
- | - | TRBJ2-1 | TRBV4-1 | CASSQVNNEQFF | TGCGCCAGCAGCCAAGTTAACAATGAGCAGTTCTTC
- | - | TRBJ1-6 | TRBV27 | CASSLTWNSPLHF | TGTGCCAGCAGTTTAACATGGAATTCACCCCTCCACTTT
- | - | TRBJ1-6 | TRBV4-3 | CASSQDIGAGVTSPLHF | TGCGCCAGCAGCCAAGATATCGGTGCGGGGGTTACTTCACCCCTCCACTTT
TRBD1 | - | TRBJ1-2 | TRBV2 | CASSARPQGAVYGYTF | TGTGCCAGCAGTGCCCGGCCACAGGGGGCGGTCTATGGCTACACCTTC
- | - | TRBJ2-1 | TRBV6-6 | CASSYSLEQFF | TGTGCCAGCAGTTACTCTCTCGAGCAGTTCTTC
- | once | TRBJ1-2 | TRBV5-1 | CASSWRQDMSYGYTF | TGCGCCAGCAGCTGGAGACAGGACATGTCCTATGGCTACACCTTC
TRBD1 | - | TRBJ1-1 | TRBV4-3 | CASSQYSTGGKPRAFF | TGCGCCAGCAGCCAATATTCGACAGGGGGCAAACCCCGGGCTTTCTTT
TRBD1 | - | TRBJ1-5 | TRBV7-2 | CASSETGTNQPQHF | TGTGCCAGCAGCGAGACAGGGACCAATCAGCCCCAGCATTTT
- | - | TRBJ2-5 | TRBV7-9 | CASSFFQGAETQYF | TGTGCCAGCAGCTTTTTTCAGGGCGCGGAGACCCAGTACTTC
- | - | TRBJ2-1 | TRBV2 | CASRSTGVTYNEQFF | TGTGCCAGCAGGTCTACGGGGGTTACCTACAATGAGCAGTTCTTC
TRBD2 | - | TRBJ2-1 | TRBV25-1 | CASSLGGTSGYNEQFF | TGTGCCAGCAGCCTAGGCGGAACTAGCGGCTACAATGAGCAGTTCTTC
- | - | TRBJ1-2 | TRBV28 | CASRLSLQGYGYTF | TGTGCCAGCAGATTATCATTACAGGGCTATGGCTACACCTTC
TRBD2 | - | TRBJ2-7 | TRBV5-1 | CASSRGGGSGYEQYF | TGCGCCAGCAGTCGGGGGGGAGGGTCGGGGTACGAGCAGTACTTC
- | - | TRBJ1-5 | TRBV28 | CASSPTGSGNQPQHF | TGTGCCAGCAGTCCGACAGGCAGTGGCAATCAGCCCCAGCATTTT
TRBD1 | - | TRBJ2-2 | TRBV19 | CASSRAIRDRVRTGELFF | TGTGCCAGCAGCCGGGCTATCCGGGACAGGGTGAGAACCGGGGAGCTGTTTTTT
TRBD1 | - | TRBJ1-6 | TRBV28 | CASSPYRGHSPLHF | TGTGCCAGCAGTCCCTACAGGGGGCATTCACCCCTCCACTTT
- | - | TRBJ1-1 | TRBV4-3 | CASSQVTRRRETEAFF | TGCGCCAGCAGCCAAGTTACCCGTCGGAGGGAGACTGAAGCTTTCTTT
TRBD2 | - | TRBJ2-1 | TRBV28 | CASSLGGTSLISSYNEQFF | TGTGCCAGCAGTTTAGGGGGGACTAGCCTAATTAGCTCCTACAATGAGCAGTTCTTC
TRBD1 | - | TRBJ1-5 | TRBV30 | CAWKTKGQSFNQPQHF | TGTGCCTGGAAAACTAAGGGACAGAGTTTCAATCAGCCCCAGCATTTT
TRBD1 | - | TRBJ2-1 | TRBV19 | CASTPDRVSYNEQFF | TGTGCCAGTACCCCGGACAGGGTAAGCTACAATGAGCAGTTCTTC
TRBD1 | - | TRBJ1-2 | TRBV28 | CASSFSQGAGGYTF | TGCGCCAGCAGTTTCTCGCAGGGGGCGGGTGGCTACACCTTC
TRBD1 | - | TRBJ2-7 | TRBV7-9 | CASSLGQGTRLEQYF | TGTGCCAGCAGCCTCGGACAGGGCACGAGATTGGAGCAGTACTTC
TRBD2 | - | TRBJ2-2 | TRBV6-6 | CASSSPGTTATGELFF | TGTGCCAGCAGTTCCCCAGGGACTACCGCCACTGGGGAGCTGTTTTTT
- | once | TRBJ2-3 | TRBV7-9 | CASSLIVTVDTQYF | TGTGCCAGCAGCTTAATTGTGACTGTAGATACGCAGTATTTT
- | - | TRBJ2-1 | TRBV12-5 | CASATTPAGFNEQFF | TGTGCTAGTGCCACCACCCCGGCAGGTTTCAATGAGCAGTTCTTC
TRBD1 | - | TRBJ2-7 | TRBV5-6 | CASSIRTGSEQYF | TGTGCCAGCAGCATTCGGACAGGGAGCGAGCAGTACTTC
- | - | TRBJ1-1 | TRBV27 | CASQAGLLNTEAFF | TGTGCCAGCCAAGCGGGCCTACTGAACACTGAAGCTTTCTTT
- | - | TRBJ2-5 | TRBV27 | CASSSRYQETQYF | TGTGCCAGCAGTTCGCGGTACCAAGAGACCCAGTACTTC
TRBD2 | few | TRBJ2-2 | TRBV5-1 | CASSATSGTHGGELFF | TGCGCCAGCAGCGCGACTAGCGGGACTCACGGGGGGGAGCTGTTTTTT
TRBD2 | - | TRBJ2-3 | TRBV5-4 | CASSPGGATDTQYF | TGTGCCAGCAGCCCGGGGGGGGCCACAGATACGCAGTATTTT
TRBD2 | once | TRBJ2-5 | TRBV13 | CASSPQLAGSKTQYF | TGTGCCAGCAGCCCACAACTAGCGGGGTCGAAGACCCAGTACTTC
TRBD2 | - | TRBJ2-3 | TRBV6-6 | CASSYSLAGGQDTQYF | TGTGCCAGCAGTTACTCACTAGCGGGGGGGCAAGATACGCAGTATTTT
TRBD2 | - | TRBJ2-1 | TRBV6-5 | CASISSSGGTYNEQFF | TGTGCCAGCATTTCCTCTAGCGGGGGAACCTACAATGAGCAGTTCTTC
- | - | TRBJ2-5 | TRBV5-4 | CASSFDSLQETQYF | TGTGCCAGCAGCTTCGACAGCCTCCAAGAGACCCAGTACTTC
- | - | TRBJ1-1 | TRBV5-6 | CASSLAGRGGRNTEAFF | TGTGCCAGCAGCTTGGCTGGGAGGGGAGGCAGGAACACTGAAGCTTTCTTT
TRBD1 | - | TRBJ2-3 | TRBV6-1 | CASQGVWTDTQYF | TGTGCCAGCCAGGGGGTTTGGACAGATACGCAGTATTTT
- | - | TRBJ2-3 | TRBV29-1 | CSVEMGQRSTDTQYF | TGCAGCGTTGAAATGGGGCAGAGGAGCACAGATACGCAGTATTTT
TRBD1 | - | TRBJ1-3 | TRBV9 | CASSVQGDRNTIYF | TGTGCCAGCAGCGTCCAGGGGGACAGAAACACCATATATTTT
- | - | TRBJ1-1 | TRBV7-9 | CASSPQMNTEAFF | TGTGCCAGCAGCCCCCAGATGAACACTGAAGCTTTCTTT